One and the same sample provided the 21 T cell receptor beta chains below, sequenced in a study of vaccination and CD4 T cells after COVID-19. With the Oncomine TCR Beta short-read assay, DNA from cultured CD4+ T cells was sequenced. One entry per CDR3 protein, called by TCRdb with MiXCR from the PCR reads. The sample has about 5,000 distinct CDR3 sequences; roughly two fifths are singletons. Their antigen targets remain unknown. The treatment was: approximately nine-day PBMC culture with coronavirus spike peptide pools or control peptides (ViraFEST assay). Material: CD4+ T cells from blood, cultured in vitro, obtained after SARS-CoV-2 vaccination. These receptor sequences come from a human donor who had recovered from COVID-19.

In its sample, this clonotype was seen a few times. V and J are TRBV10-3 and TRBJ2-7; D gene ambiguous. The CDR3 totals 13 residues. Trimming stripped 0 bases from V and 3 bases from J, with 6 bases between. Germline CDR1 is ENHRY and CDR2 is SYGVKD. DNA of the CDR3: TGTGCCATCAGTGAGTCATACGTCTACGAGCAGTACTTC. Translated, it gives CAISESYVYEQYF.

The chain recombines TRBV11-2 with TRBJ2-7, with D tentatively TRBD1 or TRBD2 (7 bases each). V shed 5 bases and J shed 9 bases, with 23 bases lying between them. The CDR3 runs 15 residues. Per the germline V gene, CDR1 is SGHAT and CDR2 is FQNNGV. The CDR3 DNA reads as TGTGCCAGCAGCCCCAGGGGGGGAGAGGGTTCTTGGCAGTACTTC. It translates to CASSPRGGEGSWQYF.

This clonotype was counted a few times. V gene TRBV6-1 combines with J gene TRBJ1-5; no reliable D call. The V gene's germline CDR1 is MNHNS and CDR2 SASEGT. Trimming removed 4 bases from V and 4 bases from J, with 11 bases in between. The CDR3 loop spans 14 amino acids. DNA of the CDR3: TGTGCCAGCAGTGGTAGGCAGCAGAATCAGCCCCAGCATTTT. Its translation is CASSGRQQNQPQHF.

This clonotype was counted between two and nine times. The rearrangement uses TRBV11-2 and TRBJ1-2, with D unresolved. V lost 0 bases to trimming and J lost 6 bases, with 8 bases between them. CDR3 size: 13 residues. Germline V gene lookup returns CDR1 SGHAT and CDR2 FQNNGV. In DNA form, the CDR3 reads TGTGCCAGCAGCTTAGAGGTTAGGAATGGCTACACCTTC. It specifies CASSLEVRNGYTF.

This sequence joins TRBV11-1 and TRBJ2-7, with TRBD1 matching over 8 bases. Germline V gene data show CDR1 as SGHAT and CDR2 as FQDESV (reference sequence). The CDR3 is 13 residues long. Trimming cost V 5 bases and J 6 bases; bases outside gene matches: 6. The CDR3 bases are TGTGCCAGCAGCATGGGACAGGCCTTCGAGCAGTACTTC. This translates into CASSMGQAFEQYF.

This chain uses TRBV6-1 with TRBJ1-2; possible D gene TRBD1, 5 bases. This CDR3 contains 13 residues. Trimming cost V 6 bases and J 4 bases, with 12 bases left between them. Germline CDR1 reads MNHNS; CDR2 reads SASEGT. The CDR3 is CASRPAGLYGYTF. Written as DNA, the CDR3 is TGTGCCAGCAGGCCGGCGGGGCTCTATGGCTACACCTTC.

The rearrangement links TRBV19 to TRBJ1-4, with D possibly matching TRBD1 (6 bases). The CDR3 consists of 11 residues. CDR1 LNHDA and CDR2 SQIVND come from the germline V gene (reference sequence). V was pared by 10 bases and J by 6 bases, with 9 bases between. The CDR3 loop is CATKGDEKLFF. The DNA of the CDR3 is TGTGCCACCAAGGGGGATGAAAAACTGTTTTTT.

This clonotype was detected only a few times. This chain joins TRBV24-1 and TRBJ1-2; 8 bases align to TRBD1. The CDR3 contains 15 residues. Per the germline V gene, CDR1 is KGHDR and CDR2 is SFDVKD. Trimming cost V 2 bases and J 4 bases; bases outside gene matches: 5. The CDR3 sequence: CATSDSGQARYGYTF. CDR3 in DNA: TGTGCCACCAGTGATTCGGGACAGGCGCGCTATGGCTACACCTTC.

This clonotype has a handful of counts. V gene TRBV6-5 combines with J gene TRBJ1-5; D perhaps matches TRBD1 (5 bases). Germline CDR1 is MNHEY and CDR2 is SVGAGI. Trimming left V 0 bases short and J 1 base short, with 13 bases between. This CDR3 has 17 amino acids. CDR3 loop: CASSYSGAPHSNQPQHF. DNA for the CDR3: TGTGCCAGCAGTTACTCAGGGGCCCCGCACAGCAATCAGCCCCAGCATTTT.

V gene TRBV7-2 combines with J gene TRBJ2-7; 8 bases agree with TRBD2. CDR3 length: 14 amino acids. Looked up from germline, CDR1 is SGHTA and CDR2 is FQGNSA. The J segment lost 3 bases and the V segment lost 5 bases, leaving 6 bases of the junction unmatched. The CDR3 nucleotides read TGTGCCAGCAGCCACGGACTAGCAGACTACGAGCAGTACTTC. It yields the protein CASSHGLADYEQYF.

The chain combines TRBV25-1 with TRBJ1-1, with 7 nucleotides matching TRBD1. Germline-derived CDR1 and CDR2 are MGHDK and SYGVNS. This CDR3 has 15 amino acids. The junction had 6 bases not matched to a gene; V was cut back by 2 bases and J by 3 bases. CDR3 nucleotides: TGTGCCAGCAGTGAAGCAGGGGGGGGAGACACTGAAGCTTTCTTT. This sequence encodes CASSEAGGGDTEAFF.

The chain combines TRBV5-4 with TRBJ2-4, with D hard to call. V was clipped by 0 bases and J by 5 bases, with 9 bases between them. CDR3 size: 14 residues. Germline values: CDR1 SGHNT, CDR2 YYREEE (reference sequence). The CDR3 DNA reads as TGTGCCAGCAGCTTGGCGAAAAGCCAAAACATTCAGTACTTC. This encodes CASSLAKSQNIQYF. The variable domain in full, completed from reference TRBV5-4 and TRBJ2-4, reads ETGVTQSPTHLIKTRGQQVTLRCSSQSGHNTVSWYQQALGQGPQFIFQYYREEENGRGNFPPRFSGLQFPNYSSELNVNALELDDSALYLCASSLAKSQNIQYFGAGTRLSVL.

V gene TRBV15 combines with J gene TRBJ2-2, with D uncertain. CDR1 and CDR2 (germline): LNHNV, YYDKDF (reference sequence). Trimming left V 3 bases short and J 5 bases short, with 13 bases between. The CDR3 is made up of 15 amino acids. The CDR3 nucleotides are TGTGCCACCAGCAGGGATAAAAGTCGGACCGGGGAGCTGTTTTTT. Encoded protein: CATSRDKSRTGELFF.

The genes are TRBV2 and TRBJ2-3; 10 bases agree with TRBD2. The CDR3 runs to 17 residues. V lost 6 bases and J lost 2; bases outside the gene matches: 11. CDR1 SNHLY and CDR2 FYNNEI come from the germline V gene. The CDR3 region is CASREGSGGLITDTQYF. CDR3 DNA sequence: TGTGCCAGCAGGGAGGGTAGCGGGGGGCTAATCACAGATACGCAGTATTTT.

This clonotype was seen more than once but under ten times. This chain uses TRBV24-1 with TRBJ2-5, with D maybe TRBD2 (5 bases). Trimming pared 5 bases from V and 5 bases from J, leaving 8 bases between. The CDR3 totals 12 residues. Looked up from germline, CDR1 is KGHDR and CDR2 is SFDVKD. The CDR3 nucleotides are TGTGCCACCAGTGCCGGGGTTGAGACCCAGTACTTC. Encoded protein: CATSAGVETQYF.

CDR3 in amino acids: CASRGLGQAWGTGELFF. DNA for the CDR3: TGTGCCAGCAGAGGACTGGGACAGGCCTGGGGTACCGGGGAGCTGTTTTTT. V gene TRBV27 combines with J gene TRBJ2-2, with TRBD1 identical over 8 bases. CDR1 and CDR2 (germline): MNHEY, SMNVEV (reference sequence). This CDR3 comprises 17 residues. Trimming at V came to 6 bases and at J to 5 bases, leaving 14 bases not matched to a gene.

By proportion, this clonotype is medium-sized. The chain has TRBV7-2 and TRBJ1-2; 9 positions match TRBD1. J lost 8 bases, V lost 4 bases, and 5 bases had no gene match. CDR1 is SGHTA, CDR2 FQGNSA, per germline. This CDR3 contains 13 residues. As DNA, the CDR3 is TGTGCCAGCAGCTCCGGGACAGGGAGCGGCTACACCTTC. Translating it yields CASSSGTGSGYTF. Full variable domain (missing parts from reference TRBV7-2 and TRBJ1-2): GAGVSQSPSNKVTEKGKDVELRCDPISGHTALYWYRQSLGQGLEFLIYFQGNSAPDKSGLPSDRFSAERTGGSVSTLTIQRTQQEDSAVYLCASSSGTGSGYTFGSGTRLTVV.

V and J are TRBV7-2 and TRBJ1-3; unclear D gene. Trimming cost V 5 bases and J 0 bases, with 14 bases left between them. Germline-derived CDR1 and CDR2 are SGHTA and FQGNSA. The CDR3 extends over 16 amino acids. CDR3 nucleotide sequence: TGTGCCAGCAGCCTCACTACCCGGGCCTCTGGAAACACCATATATTTT. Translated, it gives CASSLTTRASGNTIYF.

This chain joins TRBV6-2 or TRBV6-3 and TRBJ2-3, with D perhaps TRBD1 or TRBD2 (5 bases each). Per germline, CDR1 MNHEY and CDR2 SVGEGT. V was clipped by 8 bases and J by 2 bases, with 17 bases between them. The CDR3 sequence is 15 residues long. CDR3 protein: CASAARGRDTDTQYF. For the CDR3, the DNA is TGTGCCAGCGCTGCGAGGGGTCGGGACACAGATACGCAGTATTTT.

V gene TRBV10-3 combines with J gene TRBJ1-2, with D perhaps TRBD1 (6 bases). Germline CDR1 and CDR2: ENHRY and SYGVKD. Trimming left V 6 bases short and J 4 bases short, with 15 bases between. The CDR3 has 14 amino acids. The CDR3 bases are TGTGCCATCAGAGGACAGCCGACTACCTATGGCTACACCTTC. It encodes CAIRGQPTTYGYTF.

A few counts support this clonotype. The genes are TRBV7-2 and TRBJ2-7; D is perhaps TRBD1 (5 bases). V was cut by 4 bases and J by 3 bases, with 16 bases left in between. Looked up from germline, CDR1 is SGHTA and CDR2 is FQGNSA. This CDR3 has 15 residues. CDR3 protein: CASSYEVRTSYEQYF. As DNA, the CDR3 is TGTGCCAGCAGCTATGAAGTGAGGACAAGCTACGAGCAGTACTTC.